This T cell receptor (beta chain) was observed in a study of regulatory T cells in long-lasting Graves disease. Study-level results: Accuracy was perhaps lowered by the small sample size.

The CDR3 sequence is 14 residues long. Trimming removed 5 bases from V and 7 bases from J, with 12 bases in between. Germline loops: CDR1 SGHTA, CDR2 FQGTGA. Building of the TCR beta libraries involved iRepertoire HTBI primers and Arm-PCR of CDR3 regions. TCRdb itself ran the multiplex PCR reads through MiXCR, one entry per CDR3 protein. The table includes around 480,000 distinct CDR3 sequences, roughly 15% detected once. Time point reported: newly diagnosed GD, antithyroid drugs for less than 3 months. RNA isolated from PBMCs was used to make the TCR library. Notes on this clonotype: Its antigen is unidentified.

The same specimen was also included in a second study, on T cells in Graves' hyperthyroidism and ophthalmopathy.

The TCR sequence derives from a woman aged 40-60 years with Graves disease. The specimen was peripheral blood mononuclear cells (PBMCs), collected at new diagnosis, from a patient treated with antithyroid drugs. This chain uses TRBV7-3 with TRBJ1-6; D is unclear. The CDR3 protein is CASSAEARNSPLHF. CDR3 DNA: TGTGCCAGCAGCGCGGAGGCCAGGAATTCACCCCTCCACTTT.